The next 7 T cell receptor beta chains were all read from a single sample in a study of blood T cells in healthy people across ages. A second PCR, run for 7 to 11 cycles, used a sample-barcoded 5' primer plus a J-beta primer mix. Each CDR3 protein gets one entry after TCRdb re-called the 5' RACE reads with MiXCR. The table shows under 2 million distinct CDR3 sequences, with about 32% occurring only once. What was sequenced was blood. All receptors come from a woman aged 25 to 39 in good health.

The rearrangement joins TRBV6-5 to TRBJ2-2, with 8 bases fitting TRBD2. In germline, CDR1 is MNHEY, CDR2 SVGAGI. The CDR3 is made up of 15 amino acids. Trimming cost V 6 bases and J 1 base; bases outside gene matches: 4. The CDR3 DNA reads as TGTGCCAGCAGAAACAGCGGGGGGAACACCGGGGAGCTGTTTTTT. This gives the protein CASRNSGGNTGELFF.

This clonotype was found a few times. The chain carries TRBV29-1 and TRBJ2-3; 8 bases line up with TRBD1. With 6 bases clipped from V and 0 bases from J, the junction kept 5 bases outside the gene matches. The length of the CDR3 is 14 residues. CDR1 and CDR2 from the germline V gene are SQVTM and ANQGSEA. CDR3 DNA sequence: TGCAGCGTGATACGGACAGGGAGCACAGATACGCAGTATTTT. It encodes CSVIRTGSTDTQYF.

This clonotype was counted a few times. The chain links TRBV20-1 to TRBJ1-2, with TRBD1 matching over 7 bases. The CDR3 has 14 residues. Germline loops: CDR1 DFQATT, CDR2 SNEGSKA (reference sequence). The ends lost 2 bases at V and 4 bases at J; junction bases unmatched: 7. The CDR3: CSARLRGQVYGYTF. The CDR3 nucleotides are TGCAGTGCTAGACTTAGGGGGCAAGTCTATGGCTACACCTTC.

J is TRBJ2-1 and V is TRBV12-3 or TRBV12-4; D is undetermined. With 9 bases removed from V and 5 bases from J, the gap between germline ends came to 17 bases. There are 14 residues in the CDR3. CDR3 residues: CASNPPSGDNEQFF. The CDR3 DNA reads as TGTGCCAGTAACCCCCCCAGTGGGGACAATGAGCAGTTCTTC.

The rearrangement uses TRBV11-2 and TRBJ2-1, with D tentatively TRBD1 (5 bases). Trimming removed 6 bases from V and 0 bases from J, with 12 bases in between. This CDR3 spans 15 amino acids. In germline, CDR1 is SGHAT, CDR2 FQNNGV. The CDR3 DNA reads as TGTGCCAGCAGTTTACAGGTAAACTCCTACAATGAGCAGTTCTTC. Translating it yields CASSLQVNSYNEQFF.

This clonotype was seen a few times. The gene calls are TRBV9 and TRBJ2-1; D unresolved. The germline V and J ends were trimmed by 1 base and 8 bases, with 7 bases remaining between them. This CDR3 has 12 amino acids. Looked up from germline, CDR1 is SGDLS and CDR2 is YYNGEE. The CDR3 DNA reads TGTGCCAGCAGCGTATCTCTCCATGAGCAGTTCTTC. Translation gives CASSVSLHEQFF.

With regard to this clonotype: A read error may be the cause here, since a much bigger clone is one base away. This chain joins TRBV29-1 and TRBJ2-7; no clear D gene. V was pared by 8 bases and J by 0 bases, with 8 bases between. Germline V gene sequence: CDR1 SQVTM, CDR2 ANQGSEA. This CDR3 contains 11 residues. The CDR3 DNA reads as TGCAGCATTGTAAACTCCTACGAGCAGTACTTC. Translated, it gives CSIVNSYEQYF.